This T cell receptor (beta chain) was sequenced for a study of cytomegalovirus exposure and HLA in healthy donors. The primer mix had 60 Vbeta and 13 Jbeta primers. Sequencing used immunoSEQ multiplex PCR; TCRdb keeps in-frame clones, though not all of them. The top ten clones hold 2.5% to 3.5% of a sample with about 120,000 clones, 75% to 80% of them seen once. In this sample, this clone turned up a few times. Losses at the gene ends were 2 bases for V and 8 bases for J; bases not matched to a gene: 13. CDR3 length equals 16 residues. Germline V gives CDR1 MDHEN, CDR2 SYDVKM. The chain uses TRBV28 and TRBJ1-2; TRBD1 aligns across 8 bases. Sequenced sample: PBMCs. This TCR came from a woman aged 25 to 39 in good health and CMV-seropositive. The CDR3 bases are TGTGCCAGCAGTTTACGGGACAGGTCCATCCAGGGGGGCTACACCTTC. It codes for CASSLRDRSIQGGYTF.